This paragraph reports one TCR beta chain. The source of the sample is a study of CD8 T cells in Susac syndrome. The V gene's germline CDR1 is SNHLY and CDR2 FYNNEI. Trimming took off 4 bases at V and 4 bases at J, with 11 bases between the two ends. The CDR3 consists of 15 residues. TEMRA cells were FACS-enriched, while CD8+ and CD4+ T cells were negatively isolated. With random hexamers, roughly 0.45 to 1 ug RNA was reverse transcribed. The TCR beta CDR3 was amplified by immunoSEQ multiplex PCR across 54 Vbeta, 13 Jbeta. Each CDR3 protein gets one entry after TCRdb re-called the immunoSEQ multiplex PCR reads with MiXCR. The data hold fewer than 350,000 distinct CDR3 sequences, with 92% observed a single time.

This TCR was recovered from a human donor with multiple sclerosis. The sample consisted of CD4+ T cells from PBMCs. The rearrangement joins TRBV2 to TRBJ2-6; D is unclear. DNA for the CDR3: TGTGCCAGCAGTGTCTCCGGGTCCGGGGCCAACGTCCTGACTTTC. This sequence encodes CASSVSGSGANVLTF.